This T cell receptor (beta chain) appears in the sequencing data of a study of OX40 agonist ivuxolimab in advanced cancers. The overall study: Patients were roughly 83% male with ages roughly 20 to 80, mean approximately 62.

Clones were read by immunoSEQ multiplex PCR, and TCRdb kept only the in-frame ones, dropping some. Here the sample spans more than 75,000 clones, approximately 89% being singletons. Study-wide points: Part of the nonresponder group also had normalized T-cell clonal expansion that was low. At 0.1 to 3.0 mg/kg and by week 6, clonal expansion occurred in CD4+ and CD8+ blood T cells.

In the case of this clone: Its target is not known.

CDR3 size: 13 residues. The germline V and J ends were trimmed by 3 bases and 6 bases, with 13 bases remaining between them. Germline-derived CDR1 and CDR2 are SGHNT and YYREEE (reference sequence). Exclusion of a patient followed from autoimmune disease history or systemic immunosuppression. Material: CD4+ or CD8+ T cells sorted from blood, obtained in a trial of the OX40 agonist ivuxolimab. V gene TRBV5-4 combines with J gene TRBJ2-7; D may be TRBD2 (7 bases). The TCR sequence derives from an adult with an advanced solid tumor such as melanoma, head and neck, liver or kidney cancer. CDR3 amino acids: CASSYAGEGEQYV. The CDR3 nucleotides read TGTGCCAGCAGCTACGCAGGGGAGGGCGAGCAGTACGTC.